The clone carrying this T cell receptor (beta chain) has at least ten counts. TCR beta CDR3 regions were amplified from RNA. HTBI primers were used for first-round RT-PCR of the TCR CDR3. TCRdb ran MiXCR on the multiplex PCR reads and lists one entry per CDR3 protein. The profile shows 500,000 to 600,000 distinct CDR3 sequences, roughly a sixth of them singletons. Stable Graves' hyperthyroidism denoted no ophthalmopathy progression over 18 months. This sample was taken from a study of T cells in Graves' hyperthyroidism and ophthalmopathy. The CDR3 consists of 13 residues. The V end was cut by 3 bases, the J end by 3 bases, with 9 bases between. Germline CDR1 and CDR2: GTSNPN and SVGIG (reference sequence).

The chain joins TRBV30 to TRBJ2-1; TRBD1 might be the D (5 bases). The clonotype comes from a woman aged 18-29 years with Graves' hyperthyroidism. The sequencing input was blood. CDR3 amino acids: CAWSPTDYNEQFF. The CDR3 DNA reads as TGTGCCTGGAGCCCGACAGACTACAATGAGCAGTTCTTC.